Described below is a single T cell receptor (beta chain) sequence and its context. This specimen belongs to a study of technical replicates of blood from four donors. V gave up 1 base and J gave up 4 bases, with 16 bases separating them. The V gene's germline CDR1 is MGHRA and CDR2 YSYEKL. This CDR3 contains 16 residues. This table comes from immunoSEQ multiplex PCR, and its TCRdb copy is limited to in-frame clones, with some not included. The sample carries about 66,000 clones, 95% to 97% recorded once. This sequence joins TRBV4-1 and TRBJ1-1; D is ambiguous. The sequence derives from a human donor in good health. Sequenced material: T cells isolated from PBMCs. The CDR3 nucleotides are TGCGCCAGCAGCCAAGCTGGCGGATCCCGGGGCACTGAAGCTTTCTTT. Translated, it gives CASSQAGGSRGTEAFF.